Presented here are 19 T cell receptor beta chains from one specimen sequenced in a study of cytomegalovirus exposure and HLA in healthy donors. PCR used 60 Vbeta primers and 13 Jbeta primers. TCRdb's copy holds only in-frame clones and misses some; the assay was immunoSEQ multiplex PCR. This sample yields 100,000 to 150,000 clones, of which approximately 78% are seen a single time; approximately 10% belongs to the top ten. The specimen was PBMCs. The receptors here all came from a man aged 25 to 45 in good health and CMV-seropositive.

V is TRBV7-9 and J is TRBJ1-1; D is possibly TRBD1 (6 bases). Trimming cost V 5 bases and J 4 bases, with 11 bases left between them. The CDR3 length is 13 residues. The germline V gene has CDR1 SEHNR and CDR2 FQNEAQ (reference sequence). DNA of the CDR3: TGTGCCAGCAGCACTGGGACAATCACTGAAGCTTTCTTT. Translation: CASSTGTITEAFF. The full variable domain, rest sourced from reference TRBV7-9 and TRBJ1-1, is DTGVSQNPRHKITKRGQNVTFRCDPISEHNRLYWYRQTLGQGPEFLTYFQNEAQLEKSRLLSDRFSAERPKGSFSTLEIQRTEQGDSAMYLCASSTGTITEAFFGQGTRLTVV.

This chain connects TRBV19 to TRBJ1-5; D is uncertain. V was trimmed by 4 bases and J by 6 bases, leaving 10 bases between them. The CDR3 runs 13 residues. Per the germline V gene, CDR1 is LNHDA and CDR2 is SQIVND (reference sequence). The CDR3 DNA follows: TGTGCCAGTAGTACTCAGGTTACTCAGCCCCAGCATTTT. Translating it yields CASSTQVTQPQHF.

The V and J genes are TRBV27 and TRBJ1-2; D perhaps matches TRBD1 (5 bases). In germline, CDR1 is MNHEY, CDR2 SMNVEV (reference sequence). V lost 4 bases to trimming and J lost 7 bases, with 16 bases between them. There are 14 residues in the CDR3. The CDR3 spells CASSSLPGTSGYTF. The CDR3, as DNA: TGTGCCAGCAGTTCGCTACCAGGGACTAGTGGCTACACCTTC.

The chain has TRBV2 and TRBJ2-1; 12 bases match TRBD2. Germline CDR1 and CDR2: SNHLY and FYNNEI. This CDR3 spans 13 amino acids. The V and J ends lost 9 bases and 5 bases, in that order; junction bases with no gene match: 2. CDR3 coding DNA: TGTGCCAGGAGACTAGCGGGGGACAATGAGCAGTTCTTC. Translation gives CARRLAGDNEQFF.

The gene calls are TRBV4-3 and TRBJ2-5, with 7 nucleotides matching TRBD1. J gave up 1 base and V 6 bases, and 2 bases lay outside the gene matches. Per germline, CDR1 LGHNA and CDR2 YSLEER. The CDR3 runs 13 residues. CDR3 in amino acids: CASSRDSQETQYF. The CDR3 DNA reads as TGCGCCAGCAGTAGGGACAGCCAAGAGACCCAGTACTTC.

As DNA, the CDR3 is TGTGCCAGCTCAACCAGGCGGGACTCCTACGAGCAGTACTTC. Residues: CASSTRRDSYEQYF. This chain joins TRBV5-4 and TRBJ2-7; a weak D match, TRBD2 (6 bases). CDR1 and CDR2 from the germline V gene are SGHNT and YYREEE (reference sequence). This CDR3 comprises 14 residues. V was pared by 7 bases and J by 0 bases, with 14 bases between. The entire variable domain, with the rest obtained from reference TRBV5-4 and TRBJ2-7, is as follows: ETGVTQSPTHLIKTRGQQVTLRCSSQSGHNTVSWYQQALGQGPQFIFQYYREEENGRGNFPPRFSGLQFPNYSSELNVNALELDDSALYLCASSTRRDSYEQYFGPGTRLTVT.

The chain employs TRBV30 and TRBJ1-3; 8 bases map to TRBD1. Germline lookup yields CDR1 GTSNPN and CDR2 SVGIG (reference sequence). V lost 0 bases and J lost 3; bases outside the gene matches: 7. The CDR3 runs 16 residues. CDR3 sequence (DNA): TGTGCCTGGAGTGTAGGTCCAGGGGGCTTTGGAAACACCATATATTTT. It is translated as CAWSVGPGGFGNTIYF.

V and J are TRBV28 and TRBJ2-7, with a weak D call TRBD1 (6 bases). The CDR3 spans 14 residues. Trimming removed 2 bases at V and 6 bases at J, with 14 bases between. Looked up from germline, CDR1 is MDHEN and CDR2 is SYDVKM. CDR3 nucleotide sequence: TGTGCCAGCAGTTTACCCCTAGGACAGCCCGAGCAGTACTTC. This gives the protein CASSLPLGQPEQYF.

The chain carries TRBV7-2 and TRBJ2-2, with D possibly being TRBD2 (6 bases). Germline CDR1 is SGHTA and CDR2 is FQGNSA. The CDR3 runs 17 residues. V lost 4 bases and J 0 bases, leaving 15 bases between the germline ends. The CDR3 nucleotides read TGTGCCAGCAGCTCCCGGGACTCGGTTACGAACACCGGGGAGCTGTTTTTT. This gives the protein CASSSRDSVTNTGELFF.

Turning to this clone: Other DNA sequences in the sample encode the same CDR3. The chain combines TRBV19 with TRBJ2-7, with D perhaps TRBD1 (5 bases). Per the germline V gene, CDR1 is LNHDA and CDR2 is SQIVND (reference sequence). V was trimmed by 5 bases and J by 3 bases, leaving 8 bases between them. The CDR3 is made up of 12 amino acids. The CDR3 DNA follows: TGTGCCAGTAGTGAAACAGGCTACGAGCAGTACTTC. It codes for CASSETGYEQYF.

The chain carries TRBV28 and TRBJ1-4; 9 bases align to TRBD1. The CDR3 extends over 14 amino acids. Losses at the gene ends were 4 bases for V and 5 bases for J; bases not matched to a gene: 2. Germline V gene sequence: CDR1 MDHEN, CDR2 SYDVKM. The CDR3 reads CASSSGQGNEKLFF. For the CDR3, the DNA is TGTGCCAGCAGTTCCGGACAGGGGAATGAAAAACTGTTTTTT.

This clone is a singleton in its sample. The J gene is TRBJ2-1, the V gene TRBV5-4; D uncertain. CDR1 and CDR2 from the germline V gene are SGHNT and YYREEE (reference sequence). Between the trimmed V and J ends, which lost 0 bases and 0 bases, there was a span of 10 bases. The CDR3 is 16 amino acids. CDR3 nucleotide sequence: TGTGCCAGCAGCTTGGAGAGGTTGAGCTCCTACAATGAGCAGTTCTTC. It yields the protein CASSLERLSSYNEQFF.

This clone was seen only once. The CDR3 nucleotides read TGTGCCAGCAGCCCAACCCGGGGGGCCTACGAGCAGTACTTC. The encoded protein is CASSPTRGAYEQYF. V and J are TRBV5-5 and TRBJ2-5; 7 bases are a match to TRBD2. TRBJ2-7 matches the DNA end more closely, so the J call is doubtful. This CDR3 is built from 14 residues. Germline V lookup: CDR1 SGHKS, CDR2 YYEKEE (reference sequence).

The chain employs TRBV7-9 and TRBJ1-4, with 11 bases that match TRBD1. V lost 5 bases, J lost 0 bases, and 8 bases stayed unmatched. CDR1 is SEHNR, CDR2 FQNEAQ, per germline (reference sequence). The CDR3 has 18 amino acids. In nucleotides, the CDR3 is TGTGCCAGCAGCCCTTGGACAGGGGGCACGACAACTAATGAAAAACTGTTTTTT. Translation: CASSPWTGGTTTNEKLFF.

The chain couples TRBV4-3 to TRBJ1-2; weak D call: TRBD1 (6 bases). The CDR3 totals 16 residues. Germline CDR1 reads LGHNA; CDR2 reads YSLEER. Trimming removed 0 bases at V and 0 bases at J, with 11 bases between. The CDR3 DNA reads TGCGCCAGCAGCCAAGATAGGGGGGGAGCTAACTATGGCTACACCTTC. It is translated as CASSQDRGGANYGYTF.

The J gene is TRBJ1-5, the V gene TRBV29-1, with D tentatively TRBD1 (6 bases). This CDR3 comprises 13 residues. Per germline, CDR1 SQVTM and CDR2 ANQGSEA. The V end lost 6 bases, the J end lost 3 bases, and 12 bases lay between the germline ends. The CDR3 DNA is TGCAGCGTCCGGGACAACTACAATCAGCCCCAGCATTTT. Amino acids: CSVRDNYNQPQHF.

This clone was counted a few times. The chain has TRBV7-8 and TRBJ2-7, with a weak D call TRBD1 (5 bases). Germline assignment: CDR1 SGHVS and CDR2 FQNEAQ. The germline V and J ends were trimmed by 4 bases and 1 base, with 11 bases remaining between them. The CDR3 is 14 residues long. The chain's CDR3 is CASSSDSLSYEQYF. DNA for the CDR3: TGTGCCAGCAGCTCCGACAGCCTTTCCTACGAGCAGTACTTC.

The chain uses TRBV27 and TRBJ2-3; possible D gene TRBD1, 5 bases. Between the trimmed V and J ends, which lost 5 bases and 2 bases, there was a span of 11 bases. The CDR3 spans 14 residues. Germline CDR1 and CDR2: MNHEY and SMNVEV (reference sequence). The CDR3 is CASSLTGYTDTQYF. The CDR3 DNA sequence: TGTGCCAGCAGTCTTACAGGATACACAGATACGCAGTATTTT.

V and J are TRBV12-5 and TRBJ2-1; TRBD2 agrees at 14 bases. Germline-derived CDR1 and CDR2 are LGHNT and FRNRAP. With 6 bases clipped from V and 6 bases from J, the junction kept 13 bases outside the gene matches. The CDR3 loop spans 18 amino acids. CDR3 DNA: TGTGCTAGTGGCTTAGGACTAGCGGGGGGTCGGGACCCCAATGAGCAGTTCTTC. Its translation is CASGLGLAGGRDPNEQFF.